The T cell receptor (beta chain) under discussion was sequenced for a study of blood T cells in healthy people across ages. For the second PCR, which ran for about 6 to 12 cycles, a sample-barcoded 5' primer and a J-beta primer mix were used. Using its own MiXCR run on the 5' RACE reads, TCRdb lists one record per CDR3 protein. The sample consists of around 800,000 distinct CDR3 sequences, around 45% of them appearing once. CDR1 and CDR2 from the germline V gene are SGHNT and YYREEE (reference sequence). This CDR3 has 14 residues. V shed 0 bases and J shed 7 bases, with 14 bases lying between them. The material sequenced was blood. The rearrangement uses TRBV5-4 and TRBJ2-7; no definite D call. This clonotype was sampled from a man at least 80 years old in good health. CDR3 residues: CASSLDFGNNEQYF. Written as DNA, the CDR3 is TGTGCCAGCAGCTTGGATTTTGGCAACAATGAGCAGTACTTC.